The clone carrying this T cell receptor (beta chain) occurred once. Its antigen is unknown. Autoimmune disease history or systemic immunosuppression led to patients being barred. These data belong to a study of OX40 agonist ivuxolimab in advanced cancers. Points from the study as a whole: What antigens the expanded peripheral T cells recognized was never established. On average, CD8+ T cells had more expanded clones than CD4+. Among the lowest levels of clonal expansion were found in partial responders at 0.1-3.0 mg/kg.

The protocol was immunoSEQ multiplex PCR, while the TCRdb copy is restricted to in-frame clones and leaves out a portion. The sample includes about 68,000 clones, more than 75% of them seen just once. Looked up from germline, CDR1 is SGDLS and CDR2 is YYNGEE. With 4 bases clipped from V and 4 bases from J, the junction kept 7 bases outside the gene matches. The CDR3 sequence is 14 residues long. The chain combines TRBV9 with TRBJ1-1, with TRBD1 identical over 7 bases. This TCR was sampled from an adult with an advanced solid tumor such as melanoma, head and neck, liver or kidney cancer. The sample here was CD4+ or CD8+ T cells sorted from blood, taken in a trial of the OX40 agonist ivuxolimab. In nucleotides, the CDR3 is TGTGCCAGCAGCAAAGGGACAGTGGCCACTGAAGCTTTCTTT. It specifies CASSKGTVATEAFF.